The entry below gives a single T cell receptor beta chain sequence along with its context. The antigen is undetermined. This sample stems from a study of cytomegalovirus exposure and HLA in healthy donors. The study, taken as a whole, reports: DRB1 showed the most TCR associations and HLA-C the fewest in a later analysis, as rates varied by HLA locus. Fewer N-insertions than the roughly 630-donor mean were reportedly shown by an Asian-associated ancestry cluster in a later analysis. Sequence variants that were highly shared formed a cluster that was likely a sequencing artifact.

Primers included in the PCR were 60 Vbeta and 13 Jbeta primers. Clones were sequenced by immunoSEQ multiplex PCR, and TCRdb holds only the in-frame ones, with some missing. The data hold 150,000 to 180,000 clones, with about three quarters observed a single time. The clonotype comes from a man aged 18 to 29 in good health and CMV-seronegative. The sequenced sample was PBMCs.

The CDR3 is CASSEGQGAGEQYF. CDR3 DNA: TGTGCCAGCAGCGAGGGACAGGGGGCGGGGGAGCAGTACTTC. The V call is TRBV7-2, the J call TRBJ2-7; 12 positions agree with TRBD1. CDR1 SGHTA and CDR2 FQGNSA come from the germline V gene. CDR3 length equals 14 residues. V shed 5 bases and J 7 bases; nucleotides not matched to a gene: 6.